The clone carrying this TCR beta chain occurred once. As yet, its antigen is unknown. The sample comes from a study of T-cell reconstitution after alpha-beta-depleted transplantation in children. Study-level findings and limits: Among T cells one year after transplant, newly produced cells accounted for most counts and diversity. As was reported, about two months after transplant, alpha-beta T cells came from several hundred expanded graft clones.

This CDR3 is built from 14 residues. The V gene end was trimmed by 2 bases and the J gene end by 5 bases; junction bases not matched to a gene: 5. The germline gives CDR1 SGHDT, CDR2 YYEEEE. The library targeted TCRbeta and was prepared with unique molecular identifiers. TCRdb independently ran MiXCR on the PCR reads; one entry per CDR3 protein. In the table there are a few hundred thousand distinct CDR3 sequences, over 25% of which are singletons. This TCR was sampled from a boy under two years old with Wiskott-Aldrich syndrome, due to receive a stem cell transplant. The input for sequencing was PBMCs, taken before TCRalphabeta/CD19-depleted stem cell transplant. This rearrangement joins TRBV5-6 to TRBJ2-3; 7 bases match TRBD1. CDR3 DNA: TGTGCCAGCAGCTTCGGGCGACAGGGAGATACGCAGTATTTT. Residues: CASSFGRQGDTQYF. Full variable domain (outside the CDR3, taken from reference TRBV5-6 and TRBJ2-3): DAGVTQSPTHLIKTRGQQVTLRCSPKSGHDTVSWYQQALGQGPQFIFQYYEEEERQRGNFPDRFSGHQFPNYSSELNVNALLLGDSALYLCASSFGRQGDTQYFGPGTRLTVL.